The T cell receptor (beta chain) described here comes from a study of T cell clonotyping in hematopoietic cell transplantation. The study, taken as a whole, reports: After transplant, recipient diversity fell while pathologically expanded clonotypes grew through day 180.

To note about this clone: No antigen is known for it.

Germline CDR1 is MNHEY and CDR2 is SVGAGI. Trimming took 7 bases from V and 6 from J; bases not matched to a gene: 7. The CDR3 consists of 13 residues. Produced via immunoSEQ multiplex PCR; TCRdb's table is partial and in-frame only. The data contain fewer than 1,400 clones, 96% of them singletons. The chain recombines TRBV6-5 with TRBJ1-2, with TRBD1 identical over 8 bases. The TCR comes from a male patient aged 18-29 years who had an allogeneic stem cell transplant from a related donor, so the T cells may come from the graft donor. Some clones in this sample may be carry-over from other donors' samples. The sample here was PBMCs, taken 30 days after allogeneic stem cell transplant. The chain's CDR3 is CASTSQGADGYTF. The CDR3 nucleotides are TGTGCCAGCACCTCCCAGGGGGCAGATGGCTACACCTTC.